A single sample is the source of the 28 T cell receptor beta chains below, sequenced in a study of T-cell reconstitution after alpha-beta-depleted transplantation in children. The TCRbeta library was prepared with unique molecular identifiers. TCRdb reanalysed the PCR reads using MiXCR and keeps one entry per CDR3 protein. The table lists around 680,000 distinct CDR3 sequences, over 15% of them singletons. The specimen comprised PBMCs from the stem cell graft donor, sampled from the stem cell graft. These receptor sequences come from a human donor who donated a stem cell graft to a child with acute myeloid leukemia.

This clonotype showed up just once. The chain recombines TRBV30 with TRBJ2-7; D ambiguous. The CDR3 spans 13 residues. V was pared by 4 bases and J by 5 bases, with 15 bases between. Germline values: CDR1 GTSNPN, CDR2 SVGIG (reference sequence). The CDR3, as DNA: TGTGCCTGGACCGGCTTATATAGAAACGAGCAGTACTTC. Amino acids: CAWTGLYRNEQYF.

This clonotype was found many times. This chain uses TRBV6-2 or TRBV6-3 with TRBJ1-2; a weak D match, TRBD1 (5 bases). Germline CDR1 is MNHEY and CDR2 is SVGEGT. The CDR3 runs 13 residues. Deletions cut 5 bases from V and 2 bases from J, with 9 bases between. In nucleotides, the CDR3 is TGTGCCAGCAGTCGACAGAACAACTATGGCTACACCTTC. It translates to CASSRQNNYGYTF.

V and J are TRBV7-2 and TRBJ2-2, with D perhaps TRBD1 or TRBD2 (5 bases each). The CDR3 has 16 residues. V was clipped by 5 bases and J by 3 bases, with 16 bases between them. Per germline, CDR1 SGHTA and CDR2 FQGNSA. The CDR3 coding sequence is TGTGCCAGCAGCCCAGGGTGGGGGACCGACACCGGGGAGCTGTTTTTT. Residues: CASSPGWGTDTGELFF.

This clonotype was observed many times. V usage is TRBV6-1 and J usage is TRBJ2-7; the D is unclear. V was trimmed by 0 bases and J by 3 bases, leaving 9 bases between them. The CDR3 has 14 residues. CDR1 and CDR2 from the germline V gene are MNHNS and SASEGT. The CDR3 here is CASSEAGRVYEQYF. For the CDR3, the DNA is TGTGCCAGCAGTGAAGCGGGCAGAGTCTACGAGCAGTACTTC.

The J gene is TRBJ1-1, the V gene TRBV20-1; possible D gene TRBD1, 5 bases. The length of the CDR3 is 14 residues. V lost 2 bases and J lost 5, with 15 bases in between. Germline CDR1 DFQATT, CDR2 SNEGSKA (reference sequence). In DNA, the CDR3 is TGCAGTGCTAGACCCCCGAGGGGCGGGACTGAAGCTTTCTTT. This encodes CSARPPRGGTEAFF.

There are a few counts of this clonotype. This chain connects TRBV13 to TRBJ2-2; D gene uncertain. Germline values: CDR1 PRHDT, CDR2 FYEKMQ (reference sequence). CDR3 length: 15 amino acids. V shed 3 bases and J shed 5 bases, with 13 bases lying between them. The CDR3 sequence: CASSFRLVNTGELFF. The CDR3 DNA sequence: TGTGCCAGCAGCTTTCGGCTAGTTAATACCGGGGAGCTGTTTTTT.

This clonotype has at least ten counts. The chain carries TRBV20-1 and TRBJ1-5; 7 bases fit TRBD1. V was clipped by 3 bases and J by 3 bases; unmatched bases: 8. The CDR3 sequence is 15 residues long. Germline-derived CDR1 and CDR2 are DFQATT and SNEGSKA (reference sequence). CDR3 sequence: CSASSDTGANQPQHF. Here the CDR3 DNA reads TGCAGTGCTAGCTCAGACACAGGGGCCAATCAGCCCCAGCATTTT.

This clonotype was counted at least ten times. The chain recombines TRBV10-3 with TRBJ1-1, with D maybe TRBD1 (6 bases). The CDR3 runs to 11 residues. In germline, CDR1 is ENHRY, CDR2 SYGVKD. V was trimmed by 10 bases and J by 7 bases, leaving 13 bases between them. CDR3 nucleotide sequence: TGTGCCACCGCTCAGGGGAGTGAAGCTTTCTTT. This codes for CATAQGSEAFF.

This clonotype has at least ten counts. V is TRBV13 and J is TRBJ2-1, with 8 positions matching TRBD1. This CDR3 is 15 amino acids long. J lost 7 bases, V lost 4 bases, and 9 bases had no gene match. CDR1 is PRHDT, CDR2 FYEKMQ, per germline (reference sequence). Here the CDR3 reads CASSSTDRGPNEQFF. CDR3 in DNA: TGTGCCAGCAGCTCAACCGACAGGGGTCCAAATGAGCAGTTCTTC.

This clonotype has a count of ten or more. V and J are TRBV5-1 and TRBJ1-1; D perhaps matches TRBD1 (5 bases). The CDR3 consists of 15 residues. Trimming shortened V by 0 bases and J by 1 base, and 10 bases separated the two germline ends. Germline CDR1 SGHRS, CDR2 YFSETQ. CDR3 loop: CASSLGQGRNTEAFF. As DNA, the CDR3 is TGCGCCAGCAGCTTGGGTCAGGGAAGGAACACTGAAGCTTTCTTT.

Note on this clonotype: Just one base apart from a much larger clone, this may be a read error. This CDR3 fails to terminate in the conserved phenylalanine or tryptophan, so it likely reflects a read error. The chain links TRBV20-1 to TRBJ2-3; the D gene is possibly TRBD1 (6 bases). V lost 7 bases and J 2 bases, leaving 13 bases between the germline ends. The germline CDR1 and CDR2 sequences are DFQATT and SNEGSKA (reference sequence). This CDR3 region has 13 residues. CDR3 sequence (DNA): TGCAGTGGAGAGACAGGCACCACAGATACGCAGTATTTA. The encoded protein is CSGETGTTDTQYL.

This clonotype was counted a few times. The V gene is TRBV4-1, the J gene TRBJ1-3; D gene ambiguous. The CDR3 length is 13 residues. The ends were cut back, 2 bases at V and 4 bases at J, with 6 bases in the middle. Per germline, CDR1 MGHRA and CDR2 YSYEKL. As DNA, the CDR3 is TGCGCCAGCAGCCAACCTCAGGGAAACACCATATATTTT. This encodes CASSQPQGNTIYF.

This clonotype appeared a few times. CDR3 nucleotides: TGCGCCAGCGCCCCGGACAGCGGGGGCCTGTACCAAGAGACCCAGTACTTC. Translated: CASAPDSGGLYQETQYF. The V call is TRBV10-2, the J call TRBJ2-5; 8 bases are a match to TRBD2. CDR1 WSHSY and CDR2 SAAADI come from the germline V gene. CDR3 length: 17 residues. Trimming took 8 bases from V and 0 from J; bases not matched to a gene: 14.

V usage is TRBV12-3 or TRBV12-4 and J usage is TRBJ2-1; 8 nucleotides match TRBD2. The junction had 15 bases not matched to a gene; V was cut back by 4 bases and J by 13 bases. CDR3 length equals 15 residues. The CDR3: CASSWAGTRTFHQFF. The CDR3 DNA is TGTGCCAGCAGTTGGGCCGGGACTAGGACTTTCCATCAGTTCTTC.

This clonotype appeared many times. The chain uses TRBV20-1 and TRBJ2-2; TRBD1 agrees at 7 bases. Germline-derived CDR1 and CDR2 are DFQATT and SNEGSKA (reference sequence). The trim removed 4 bases at V and 8 bases at J, leaving 7 bases unmatched. The CDR3 extends over 13 amino acids. CDR3 DNA: TGCAGTGCTAATATAGACAGGGAAGGGGAGCTGTTTTTT. Its translation is CSANIDREGELFF.

Many counts were recorded for this clonotype. The gene calls are TRBV20-1 and TRBJ1-1; D remains ambiguous. Germline loops: CDR1 DFQATT, CDR2 SNEGSKA (reference sequence). The CDR3 extends over 19 amino acids. V dropped 5 bases and J dropped 0 bases, with 28 bases sitting between them. The CDR3 is CSAALVFGSDDYLNTEAFF. The DNA of the CDR3 is TGCAGTGCTGCCCTGGTGTTCGGGTCCGACGATTACTTGAACACTGAAGCTTTCTTT.

The chain joins TRBV20-1 to TRBJ1-5; D remains unclear. V was trimmed by 1 base and J by 3 bases, leaving 10 bases between them. The V gene's germline CDR1 is DFQATT and CDR2 SNEGSKA (reference sequence). This CDR3 has 14 amino acids. Here the CDR3 reads CSARVDPTNQPQHF. The CDR3 nucleotides are TGCAGTGCTAGAGTAGACCCTACCAATCAGCCCCAGCATTTT.

This clonotype was picked up many times. The chain uses TRBV6-5 and TRBJ1-4, with D uncertain. V lost 0 bases, J lost 8 bases, and 13 bases lay in between. There are 15 residues in the CDR3. Germline CDR1 and CDR2: MNHEY and SVGAGI. CDR3 DNA sequence: TGTGCCAGCAGTTACTCCAACGGGCCGGGAGAAAAACTGTTTTTT. Translating it yields CASSYSNGPGEKLFF.

This clonotype was detected only a few times. The chain links TRBV12-3 or TRBV12-4 to TRBJ2-4; 7 bases match TRBD1. The CDR3 sequence is 14 residues long. Losses at the gene ends were 2 bases for V and 11 bases for J; bases not matched to a gene: 9. The chain's CDR3 is CASSLHRTGVVQYF. The CDR3 DNA reads as TGTGCCAGCAGTTTACACCGGACAGGAGTTGTTCAGTACTTC.

This clonotype was detected ten times or more. The rearrangement joins TRBV7-2 to TRBJ1-2; TRBD1 might be the D (5 bases). Germline CDR1 reads SGHTA; CDR2 reads FQGNSA. The CDR3 has 14 amino acids. V lost 8 bases, J lost 4 bases, and 17 bases lay in between. In DNA, the CDR3 is TGTGCCAGCGGAGACCAGGGACCGATCTATGGCTACACCTTC. Its translation: CASGDQGPIYGYTF.

This clonotype was observed many times. The rearrangement joins TRBV10-3 to TRBJ2-3; D may be TRBD1 (7 bases). The CDR3 is 13 residues long. The germline gives CDR1 ENHRY, CDR2 SYGVKD. Trimming removed 7 bases from V and 3 bases from J, with 11 bases in between. Here the CDR3 DNA reads TGTGCCATCAACGCAGGGGGGACAGATACGCAGTATTTT. Translation gives CAINAGGTDTQYF.

This clonotype was detected many times. J is TRBJ2-1 and V is TRBV29-1; TRBD2 agrees at 7 bases. V lost 3 bases, J lost 5 bases, and 4 bases stayed unmatched. This CDR3 has 13 amino acids. The germline V gene has CDR1 SQVTM and CDR2 ANQGSEA. DNA for the CDR3: TGCAGCGTTGAGGGAGGGCTCCACAATGAGCAGTTCTTC. Its translation: CSVEGGLHNEQFF.

This clonotype was counted many times. The chain is built from TRBV7-3 and TRBJ1-1, with unresolved D. The CDR3 runs to 14 residues. Germline CDR1 and CDR2: SGHTA and FQGTGA. The V gene lost 2 bases and the J gene lost 4 bases, with 11 bases spanning the gap. The CDR3 DNA follows: TGTGCCAGCAGCTTAGATCTTGATAGCACTGAAGCTTTCTTT. As protein: CASSLDLDSTEAFF.

CDR3 protein: CASKLPGSYNEQFF. For the CDR3, the DNA is TGTGCCAGCAAACTCCCAGGGTCCTACAATGAGCAGTTCTTC. V usage is TRBV28 and J usage is TRBJ2-1; weak D call: TRBD1 (5 bases). The ends were cut back, 7 bases at V and 1 base at J, with 11 bases in the middle. Germline V gives CDR1 MDHEN, CDR2 SYDVKM. The CDR3 loop spans 14 amino acids.

This clonotype was found many times. The chain links TRBV20-1 to TRBJ2-3; TRBD2 matches 9 bases. Trimming took 3 bases from V and 2 from J; bases not matched to a gene: 6. CDR3 length: 15 residues. Germline V gene sequence: CDR1 DFQATT, CDR2 SNEGSKA (reference sequence). The CDR3 coding sequence is TGCAGTGCTAGTATGGCGGGGGGGCCCACAGATACGCAGTATTTT. Amino acids: CSASMAGGPTDTQYF.

The chain is built from TRBV15 and TRBJ2-7, with 9 nucleotides matching TRBD1. The trim removed 2 bases at V and 6 bases at J, leaving 8 bases unmatched. The CDR3 has 15 amino acids. Germline CDR1 reads LNHNV; CDR2 reads YYDKDF (reference sequence). The DNA for the CDR3 is TGTGCCACCAGCAGATCCGGGACAGGGTTGAGCGAGCAGTACGTC. It specifies CATSRSGTGLSEQYV.

This clonotype showed up just a few times. The rearrangement joins TRBV20-1 to TRBJ2-5; D unclear. Trimming took off 3 bases at V and 3 bases at J, with 8 bases between the two ends. CDR3 length equals 12 residues. Germline V gene data show CDR1 as DFQATT and CDR2 as SNEGSKA (reference sequence). The CDR3 DNA reads TGCAGTGCTAGTTGGTGGGAAGAGACCCAGTACTTC. Translation gives CSASWWEETQYF.

There are many counts of this clonotype. V usage is TRBV5-1 and J usage is TRBJ2-1; 7 bases agree with TRBD2. The CDR3 is 16 residues long. J gave up 3 bases and V 4 bases, and 10 bases lay outside the gene matches. Germline CDR1 reads SGHRS; CDR2 reads YFSETQ. Written as DNA, the CDR3 is TGCGCCAGCAGCACGCCCCAGGCTAGCGGCTACAATGAGCAGTTCTTC. Translation: CASSTPQASGYNEQFF.